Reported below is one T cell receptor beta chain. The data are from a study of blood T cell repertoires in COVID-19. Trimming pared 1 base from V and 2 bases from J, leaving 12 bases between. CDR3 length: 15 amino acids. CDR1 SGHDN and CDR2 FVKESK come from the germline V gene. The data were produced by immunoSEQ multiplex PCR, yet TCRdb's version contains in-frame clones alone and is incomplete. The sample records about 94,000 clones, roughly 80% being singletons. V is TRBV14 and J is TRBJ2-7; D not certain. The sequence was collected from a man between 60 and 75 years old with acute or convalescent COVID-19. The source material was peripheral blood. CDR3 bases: TGTGCCAGCAGCCAAGGTCCAGGTATGGCCTACGAGCAGTACTTC. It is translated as CASSQGPGMAYEQYF. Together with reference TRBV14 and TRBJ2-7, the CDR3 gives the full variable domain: EAGVTQFPSHSVIEKGQTVTLRCDPISGHDNLYWYRRVMGKEIKFLLHFVKESKQDESGMPNNRFLAERTGGTYSTLKVQPAELEDSGVYFCASSQGPGMAYEQYFGPGTRLTVT.